This T cell receptor (beta chain) was identified during a study of blood T cell repertoires in COVID-19 (dated by TCRdb to the early 2020s). Some background on the complete study: Samples covering the acute and convalescent phases of COVID-19 were provided by collaborators in the United States, Italy and Spain. The prospective study material was composed of cDNA or gDNA derived from T cells, B-cell-depleted T cells, or PBMCs. Deeply sampled blood TCRbeta repertoires from subjects exposed to, actively infected with, or recovered from COVID-19 were included in the dataset. The repertoires were released in a freely available public database meant as a resource for research on the immune response to SARS-CoV-2. Samples were obtained from the ongoing ImmuneRACE study (first 160 participants) and from 1,200 or so subjects provided by 6 global collaborators. Sample metadata almost always included a de-identified subject ID, COVID-19 status, age in years and sex. Where HLA class I and class II types were available, the types were taken from metadata supplied by the sample provider, not from assay-based typing. Paper-wide results and their limitations: How much clinical and demographic metadata was included differed by source and by participant, and the metadata was provided uncurated.

This clone was picked up one time. This clone's antigen is unknown. Within one base of it there is no much larger clone, and no base qualities were kept. In the prospective study, participants were roughly 18 to 95 years old, resided in about two dozen geographic areas of the United States, and were enrolled through a virtual design. In the prospective study, participants were assigned to cohorts based on the clinical history participants reported in a screening survey and a study questionnaire. Mobile phlebotomists in the prospective study collected whole blood, serum and a nasopharyngeal or oropharyngeal swab from every participant. Over a 2-month period, participants in the prospective study had the option of providing additional blood draws and questionnaires. Blood samples from the prospective study were shipped frozen or at room temperature prior to DNA extraction. Sequences MNHEY (CDR1) and SMNVEV (CDR2) are obtained from the germline V gene (reference sequence). The germline V end is reduced by 4 bases and the J end by 10 bases; junction bases left unmatched: 13. The CDR3 measures 15 amino acids from cysteine to phenylalanine. Just CDR3 DNA is preserved here, 45 bases in frame from base 1.

TCRbeta CDR3 regions were amplified from genomic DNA using the immunoSEQ Assay, a bias-controlled multiplex PCR. The study's own analysis went as follows. Within the assay, amplification of reference gene primers was used to estimate how many nucleated cells each sample contained. To quantify the absolute abundance of each unique TCRbeta CDR3 rearrangement, sequence reads were collapsed and filtered. For each sample, productive Simpson clonality was calculated as the square root of Simpson's diversity index across productive rearrangements. In TCRdb, the immuneACCESS table is reduced to in-frame sequences with V and J assigned. These tables do not hold every clone; where another copy was compared, an unresolved V gene accounts for under half, and the others remain unexplained. V, J and clone size reflect that table, while D and trimming were determined from the DNA. The sample includes approximately 270,000 clones, with approximately 90% observed a single time. The top ten clones comprise approximately 4% of the sample.

The chain joins TRBV27 to TRBJ2-3, with 8 middle bases fitting TRBD2. The clonotype originates from a woman aged 25 to 39 with acute COVID-19. Specimen: PBMCs or T cells enriched from blood (not recorded which). The CDR3 in this case is CASSSIAGLMKAQYF. In nucleotides, the sequence is TGTGCCAGCAGTTCAATAGCGGGATTGATGAAGGCGCAGTATTTT.